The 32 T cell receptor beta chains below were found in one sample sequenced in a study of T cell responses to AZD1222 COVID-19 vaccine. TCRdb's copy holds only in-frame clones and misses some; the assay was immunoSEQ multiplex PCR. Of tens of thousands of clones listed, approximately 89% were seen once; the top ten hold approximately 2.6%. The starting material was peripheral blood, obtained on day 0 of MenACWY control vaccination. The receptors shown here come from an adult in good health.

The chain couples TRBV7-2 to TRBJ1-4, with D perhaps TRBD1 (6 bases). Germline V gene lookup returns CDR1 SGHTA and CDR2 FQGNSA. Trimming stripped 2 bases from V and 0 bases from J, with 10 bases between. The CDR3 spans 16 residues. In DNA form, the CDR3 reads TGTGCCAGCAGCTTACACGGGGGCGCAACTAATGAAAAACTGTTTTTT. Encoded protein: CASSLHGGATNEKLFF.

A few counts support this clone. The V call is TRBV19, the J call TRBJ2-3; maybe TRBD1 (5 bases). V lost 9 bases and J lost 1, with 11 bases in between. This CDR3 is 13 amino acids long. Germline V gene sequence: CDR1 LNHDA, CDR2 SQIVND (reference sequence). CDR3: CASSDTGTDTQYF. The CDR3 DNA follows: TGTGCCAGCTCGGACACGGGCACAGATACGCAGTATTTT. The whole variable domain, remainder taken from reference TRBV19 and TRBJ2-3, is DGGITQSPKYLFRKEGQNVTLSCEQNLNHDAMYWYRQDPGQGLRLIYYSQIVNDFQKGDIAEGYSVSREKKESFPLTVTSAQKNPTAFYLCASSDTGTDTQYFGPGTRLTVL.

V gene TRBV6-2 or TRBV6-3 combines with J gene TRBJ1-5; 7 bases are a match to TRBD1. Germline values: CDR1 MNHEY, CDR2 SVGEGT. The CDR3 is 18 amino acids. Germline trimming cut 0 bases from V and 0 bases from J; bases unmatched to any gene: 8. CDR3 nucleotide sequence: TGTGCCAGCAGTTACTCGCGGGACAGCACTTATAGCAATCAGCCCCAGCATTTT. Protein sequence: CASSYSRDSTYSNQPQHF.

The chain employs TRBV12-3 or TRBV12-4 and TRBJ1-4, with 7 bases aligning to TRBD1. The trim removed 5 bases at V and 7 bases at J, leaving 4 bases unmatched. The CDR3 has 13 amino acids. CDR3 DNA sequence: TGTGCCAGCAGTCGACAGGGCGGTGAAAAACTGTTTTTT. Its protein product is CASSRQGGEKLFF.

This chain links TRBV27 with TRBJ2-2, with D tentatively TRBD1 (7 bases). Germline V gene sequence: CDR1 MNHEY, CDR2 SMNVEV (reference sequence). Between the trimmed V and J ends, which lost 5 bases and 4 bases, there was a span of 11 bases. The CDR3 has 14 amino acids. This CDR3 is CASSAGQITGELFF. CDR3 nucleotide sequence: TGTGCCAGCAGTGCGGGACAGATCACCGGGGAGCTGTTTTTT.

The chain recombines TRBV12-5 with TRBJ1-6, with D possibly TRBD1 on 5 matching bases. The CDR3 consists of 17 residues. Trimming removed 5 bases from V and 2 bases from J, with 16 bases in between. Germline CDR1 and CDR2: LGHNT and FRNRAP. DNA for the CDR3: TGTGCTAGTGGTCGCAGGTCGGGGGGTACCTATAATTCACCCCTCCACTTT. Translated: CASGRRSGGTYNSPLHF.

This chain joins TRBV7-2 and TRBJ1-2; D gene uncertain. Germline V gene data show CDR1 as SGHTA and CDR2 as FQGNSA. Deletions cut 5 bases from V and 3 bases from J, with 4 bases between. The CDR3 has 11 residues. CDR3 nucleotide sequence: TGTGCCAGCAGCCCGTACTATGGCTACACCTTC. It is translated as CASSPYYGYTF.

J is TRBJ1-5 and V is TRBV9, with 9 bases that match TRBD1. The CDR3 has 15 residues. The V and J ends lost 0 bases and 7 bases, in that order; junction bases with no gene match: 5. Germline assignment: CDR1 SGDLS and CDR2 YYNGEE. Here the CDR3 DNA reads TGTGCCAGCAGCGTAGGTGGGACAGGGAACCAGCCCCAGCATTTT. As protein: CASSVGGTGNQPQHF.

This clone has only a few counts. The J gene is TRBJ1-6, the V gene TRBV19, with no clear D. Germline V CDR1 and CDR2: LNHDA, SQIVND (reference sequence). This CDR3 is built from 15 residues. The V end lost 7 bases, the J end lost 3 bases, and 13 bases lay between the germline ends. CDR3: CASTGLGNYNSPLHF. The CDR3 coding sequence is TGTGCCAGTACAGGATTGGGGAACTATAATTCACCCCTCCACTTT.

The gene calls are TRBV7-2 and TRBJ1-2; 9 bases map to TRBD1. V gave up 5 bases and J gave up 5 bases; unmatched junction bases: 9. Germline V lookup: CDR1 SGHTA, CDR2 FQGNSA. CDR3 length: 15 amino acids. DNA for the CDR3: TGTGCCAGCAGCCCCTGGACAGGGGACGTGTATGGCTACACCTTC. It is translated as CASSPWTGDVYGYTF. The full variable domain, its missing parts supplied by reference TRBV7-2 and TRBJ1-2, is GAGVSQSPSNKVTEKGKDVELRCDPISGHTALYWYRQSLGQGLEFLIYFQGNSAPDKSGLPSDRFSAERTGGSVSTLTIQRTQQEDSAVYLCASSPWTGDVYGYTFGSGTRLTVV.

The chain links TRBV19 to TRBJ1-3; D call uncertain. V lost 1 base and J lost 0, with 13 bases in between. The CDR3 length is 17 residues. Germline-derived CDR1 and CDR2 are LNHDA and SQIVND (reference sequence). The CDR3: CASSIGSNGISGNTIYF. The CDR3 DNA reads TGTGCCAGTAGTATAGGCAGCAACGGGATCTCTGGAAACACCATATATTTT.

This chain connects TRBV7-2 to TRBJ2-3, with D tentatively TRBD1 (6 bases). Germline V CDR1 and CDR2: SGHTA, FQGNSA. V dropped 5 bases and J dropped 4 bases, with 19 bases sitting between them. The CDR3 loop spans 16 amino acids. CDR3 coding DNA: TGTGCCAGCAGCGCCCGCGGACAGTACGGGGCAGATACGCAGTATTTT. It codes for CASSARGQYGADTQYF.

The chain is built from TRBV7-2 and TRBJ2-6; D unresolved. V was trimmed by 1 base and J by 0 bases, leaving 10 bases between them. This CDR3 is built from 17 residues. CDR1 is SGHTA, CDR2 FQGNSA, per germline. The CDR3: CASSLGPASSGANVLTF. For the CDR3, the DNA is TGTGCCAGCAGCTTAGGCCCAGCCAGCTCTGGGGCCAACGTCCTGACTTTC.

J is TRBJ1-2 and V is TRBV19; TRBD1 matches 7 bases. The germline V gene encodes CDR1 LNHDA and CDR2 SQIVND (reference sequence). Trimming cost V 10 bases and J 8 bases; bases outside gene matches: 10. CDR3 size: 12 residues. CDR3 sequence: CATLTGIGGYTF. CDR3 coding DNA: TGTGCCACCCTGACAGGGATCGGCGGCTACACCTTC.

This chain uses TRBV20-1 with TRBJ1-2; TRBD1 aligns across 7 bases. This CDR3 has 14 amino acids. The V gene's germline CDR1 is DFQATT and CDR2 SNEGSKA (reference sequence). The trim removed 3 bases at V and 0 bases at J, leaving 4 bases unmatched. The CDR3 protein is CSASSQGANYGYTF. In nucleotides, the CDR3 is TGCAGTGCTAGTTCGCAGGGGGCTAACTATGGCTACACCTTC.

The CDR3 protein is CASSLSPASDTQYF. The DNA of the CDR3 is TGTGCCAGCAGTTTATCTCCAGCATCAGATACGCAGTATTTT. The V call is TRBV27, the J call TRBJ2-3, with D unresolved. The CDR3 sequence is 14 residues long. CDR1 is MNHEY, CDR2 SMNVEV, per germline (reference sequence). V lost 0 bases and J lost 4, with 8 bases in between.

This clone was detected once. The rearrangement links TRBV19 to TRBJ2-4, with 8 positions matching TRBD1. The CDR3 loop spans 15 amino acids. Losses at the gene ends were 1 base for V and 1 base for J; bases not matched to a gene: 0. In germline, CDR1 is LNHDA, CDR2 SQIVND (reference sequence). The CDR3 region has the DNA TGTGCCAGTAGTATAGGACAGGGGGCCAAAAACATTCAGTACTTC. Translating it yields CASSIGQGAKNIQYF. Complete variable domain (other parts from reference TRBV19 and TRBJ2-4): DGGITQSPKYLFRKEGQNVTLSCEQNLNHDAMYWYRQDPGQGLRLIYYSQIVNDFQKGDIAEGYSVSREKKESFPLTVTSAQKNPTAFYLCASSIGQGAKNIQYFGAGTRLSVL.

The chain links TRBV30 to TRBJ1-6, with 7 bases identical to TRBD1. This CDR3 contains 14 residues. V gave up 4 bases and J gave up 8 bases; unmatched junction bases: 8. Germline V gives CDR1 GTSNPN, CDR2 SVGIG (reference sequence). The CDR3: CAWKGWQGDSPLHF. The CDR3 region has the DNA TGTGCCTGGAAGGGTTGGCAGGGGGATTCACCCCTCCACTTT. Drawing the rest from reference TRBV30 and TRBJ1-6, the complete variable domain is SQTIHQWPATLVQPVGSPLSLECTVEGTSNPNLYWYRQAAGRGLQLLFYSVGIGQISSEVPQNLSASRPQDRQFILSSKKLLLSDSGFYLCAWKGWQGDSPLHFGNGTRLTVT.

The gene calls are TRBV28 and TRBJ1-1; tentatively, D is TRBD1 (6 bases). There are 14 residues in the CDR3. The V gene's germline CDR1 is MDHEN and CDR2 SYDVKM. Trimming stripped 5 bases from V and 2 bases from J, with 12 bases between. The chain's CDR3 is CASSQGGTNTEAFF. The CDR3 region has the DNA TGTGCCAGCAGTCAAGGGGGTACAAACACTGAAGCTTTCTTT.

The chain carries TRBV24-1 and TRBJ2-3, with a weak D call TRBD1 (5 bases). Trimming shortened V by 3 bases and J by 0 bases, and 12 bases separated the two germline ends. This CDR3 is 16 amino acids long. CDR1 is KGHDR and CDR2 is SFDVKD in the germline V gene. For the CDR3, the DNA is TGTGCCACCAGTGATAAGACAGCTTCTAGCACAGATACGCAGTATTTT. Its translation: CATSDKTASSTDTQYF.

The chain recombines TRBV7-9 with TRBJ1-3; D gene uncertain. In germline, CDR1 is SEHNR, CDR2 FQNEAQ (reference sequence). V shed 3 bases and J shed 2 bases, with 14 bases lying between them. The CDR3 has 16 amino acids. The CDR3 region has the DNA TGTGCCAGCAGCTTCACCGGGATAATAGCTGGAAACACCATATATTTT. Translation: CASSFTGIIAGNTIYF.

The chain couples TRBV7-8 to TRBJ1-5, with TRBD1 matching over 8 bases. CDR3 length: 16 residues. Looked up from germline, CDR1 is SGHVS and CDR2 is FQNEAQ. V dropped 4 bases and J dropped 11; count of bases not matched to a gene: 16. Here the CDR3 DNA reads TGTGCCAGCAGCTCCGAGGACAGGGTGGCCCTTGTGGCCCAGCATTTT. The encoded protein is CASSSEDRVALVAQHF. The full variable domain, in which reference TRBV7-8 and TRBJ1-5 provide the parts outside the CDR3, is GAGVSQSPRYKVAKRGQDVALRCDPISGHVSLFWYQQALGQGPEFLTYFQNEAQLDKSGLPSDRFFAERPEGSVSTLKIQRTQQEDSAVYLCASSSEDRVALVAQHFGDGTRLSIL.

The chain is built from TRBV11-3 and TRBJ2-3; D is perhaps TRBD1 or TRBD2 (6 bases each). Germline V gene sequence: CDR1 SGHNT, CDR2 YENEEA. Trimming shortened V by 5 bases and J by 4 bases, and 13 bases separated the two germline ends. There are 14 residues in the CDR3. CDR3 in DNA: TGTGCCAGCAGCCCGTTGGGGGGCGCAGATACGCAGTATTTT. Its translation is CASSPLGGADTQYF.

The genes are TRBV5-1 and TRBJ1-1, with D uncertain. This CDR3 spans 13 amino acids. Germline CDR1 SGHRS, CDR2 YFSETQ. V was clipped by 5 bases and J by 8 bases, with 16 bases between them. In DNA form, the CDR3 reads TGCGCCAGCAGTTTCTCTGAGGCCAGCGAAGCTTTCTTT. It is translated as CASSFSEASEAFF.

DNA of the CDR3: TGTGCCAGCAGGATGGGGGGGAACTATGGCTACACCTTC. This gives the protein CASRMGGNYGYTF. V usage is TRBV27 and J usage is TRBJ1-2; D perhaps matches TRBD1 (5 bases). Germline CDR1 and CDR2: MNHEY and SMNVEV (reference sequence). The V end lost 6 bases, the J end lost 2 bases, and 10 bases lay between the germline ends. The length of the CDR3 is 13 residues.

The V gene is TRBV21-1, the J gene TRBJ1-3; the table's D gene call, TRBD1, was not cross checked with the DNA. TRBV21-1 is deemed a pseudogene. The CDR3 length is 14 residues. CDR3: CASPQGAWGNTIYF. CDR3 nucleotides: TGTGCCAGCCCTCAGGGGGCTTGGGGAAACACCATATATTTT.

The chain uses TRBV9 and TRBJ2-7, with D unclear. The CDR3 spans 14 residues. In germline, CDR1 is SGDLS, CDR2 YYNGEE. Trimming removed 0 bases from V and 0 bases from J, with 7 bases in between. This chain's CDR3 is CASSVGRNSYEQYF. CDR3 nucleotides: TGTGCCAGCAGCGTAGGCCGGAACTCCTACGAGCAGTACTTC.

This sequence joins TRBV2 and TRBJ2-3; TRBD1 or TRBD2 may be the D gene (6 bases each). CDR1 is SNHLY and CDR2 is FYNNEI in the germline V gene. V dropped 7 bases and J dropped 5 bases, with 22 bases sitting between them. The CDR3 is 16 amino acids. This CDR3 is CASKVGTGRFGDTQYF. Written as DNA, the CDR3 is TGTGCCAGCAAGGTCGGAACAGGGAGGTTCGGAGATACGCAGTATTTT.

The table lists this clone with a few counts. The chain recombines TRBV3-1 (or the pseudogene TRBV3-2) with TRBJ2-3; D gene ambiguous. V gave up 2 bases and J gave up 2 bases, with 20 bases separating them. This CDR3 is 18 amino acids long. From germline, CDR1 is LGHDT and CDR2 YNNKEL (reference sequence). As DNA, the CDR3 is TGTGCCAGCAGCCAATCAACCTCCTCCACCAGCACCACAGATACGCAGTATTTT. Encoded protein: CASSQSTSSTSTTDTQYF.

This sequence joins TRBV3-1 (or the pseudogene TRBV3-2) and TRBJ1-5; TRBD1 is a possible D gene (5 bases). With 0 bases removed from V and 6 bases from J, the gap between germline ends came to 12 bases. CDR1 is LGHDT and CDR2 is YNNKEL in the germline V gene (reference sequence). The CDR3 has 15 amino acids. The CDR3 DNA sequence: TGTGCCAGCAGCCAAGATCGGGGCGGAAGTCAGCCCCAGCATTTT. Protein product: CASSQDRGGSQPQHF.

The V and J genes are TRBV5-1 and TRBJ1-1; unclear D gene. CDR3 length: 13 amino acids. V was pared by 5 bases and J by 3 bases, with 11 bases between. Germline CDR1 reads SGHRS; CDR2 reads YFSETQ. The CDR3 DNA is TGCGCCAGCAGTCCGGCGGGGTACACTGAAGCTTTCTTT. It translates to CASSPAGYTEAFF.

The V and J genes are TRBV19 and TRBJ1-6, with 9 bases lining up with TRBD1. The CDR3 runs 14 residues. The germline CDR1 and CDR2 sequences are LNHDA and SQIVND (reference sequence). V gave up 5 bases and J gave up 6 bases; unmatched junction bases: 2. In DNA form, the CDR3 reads TGTGCCAGTAGTGTGGACAGGGGTAATTCACCCCTCCACTTT. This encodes CASSVDRGNSPLHF.